The source of this T cell receptor (beta chain) is a study of beta chain features in type 1 diabetes. Every bit of the isolated RNA underwent reverse transcription, so sequencing read expressed TCRB transcripts. Assay: immunoSEQ multiplex PCR; the TCRdb copy retains only in-frame clones and omits some. The sample has around 400,000 clones; over 10% are singletons. The length of the CDR3 is 11 residues. Germline V gene data show CDR1 as GTSNPN and CDR2 as SVGIG (reference sequence). The V end lost 0 bases, the J end lost 6 bases, and 5 bases lay between the germline ends. Sequenced input: naive CD4+ T cells from blood. The origin of this receptor is a man between 18 and 35 years old in good health. The chain employs TRBV30 and TRBJ1-2, with D unclear. The CDR3 here is CAWSVQNGYTF. In nucleotides, the CDR3 is TGTGCCTGGAGTGTACAGAATGGCTACACCTTC.